This T cell receptor (beta chain) was retrieved from a study of cytomegalovirus exposure and HLA in healthy donors. At the level of the study: The Caucasian-associated ancestry cluster contained about 80% of the approximately 430 genotyped donors.

It was with 60 Vbeta and 13 Jbeta primers that the PCR ran. The repertoire was sequenced with immunoSEQ multiplex PCR; TCRdb's copy has only in-frame clones and lacks some. Counted here are approximately 190,000 clones, approximately 80% occurring once; the ten biggest clones make up 0.098%. With regard to this clone: Its matching antigen is unknown.

Findings and caveats of the study: Sequences of the TCR beta chain were said to predict the HLA-A and HLA-B alleles of most subjects accurately.

Per the germline V gene, CDR1 is SEHNR and CDR2 is FQNEAQ (reference sequence). There are 14 residues in the CDR3. V lost 6 bases and J lost 4; bases outside the gene matches: 1. The receptor was derived from a boy between 2 and 10 years old in good health and CMV-seronegative. Sequenced: PBMCs. The genes are TRBV7-9 and TRBJ1-6, with 9 bases identical to TRBD1. The DNA for the CDR3 is TGTGCCAGCAGAGGGACAGGGTATAATTCACCCCTCCACTTT. Protein product: CASRGTGYNSPLHF.